The 4 T cell receptor beta chains below all came from one sample that was sequenced in a study of T cells in Graves' hyperthyroidism and ophthalmopathy (dated by TCRdb to the late 2010s). The library was prepared using multiplex PCR. The sequencer listed for this sample is Illumina HiSeq 2000. The TCR beta CDR3 regions were amplified from the RNA transcripts. A first-round RT-PCR of the TCR CDR3 used the HTBI primer set with the Qiagen OneStep RT-PCR kit. Through fastp at Q25 and MiXCR, TCRdb rebuilt clones from the public reads, retaining in-frame beta chains. Every entry covers one CDR3 protein and lists the most common genes and DNA from its rows. This sample gives 300,000 or so distinct CDR3 sequences in total; around 15% of them show up just once. Just over 55% of the sample belongs to the ten largest clones. Specimen: blood. These receptors were collected from a woman aged 55-69 years with Graves' ophthalmopathy.

In its sample, this clonotype was seen many times. The chain recombines TRBV2 with TRBJ2-5; 10 bases are shared with TRBD2. Germline CDR1 reads SNHLY; CDR2 reads FYNNEI. Unmatched junction bases numbered 4, after V lost 8 bases and J lost 1 base. This CDR3 comprises 14 residues. The CDR3 protein is CASAGLAAQETQYF. For the CDR3, the DNA is TGTGCCAGCGCCGGACTAGCGGCCCAAGAGACCCAGTACTTC. The complete variable domain, with remaining parts taken from reference TRBV2 and TRBJ2-5, reads EPEVTQTPSHQVTQMGQEVILRCVPISNHLYFYWYRQILGQKVEFLVSFYNNEISEKSEIFDDQFSVERPDGSNFTLKIRSTKLEDSAMYFCASAGLAAQETQYFGPGTRLLVL.

This clonotype was seen a few times. CDR3 in amino acids: CASSQETSGYNEQFF. The DNA of the CDR3 is TGCGCCAGCAGCCAAGAGACTAGCGGTTACAATGAGCAGTTCTTC. The V and J genes are TRBV4-3 and TRBJ2-1; 9 positions match TRBD2. V lost 0 bases and J lost 4; bases outside the gene matches: 1. The CDR3 extends over 15 amino acids. Per the germline V gene, CDR1 is LGHNA and CDR2 is YSLEER.

About this clonotype itself: Just one base apart from a much larger clone, this may be a read error. CDR3 coding DNA: TGTGCCTGGAGTTCAACAGGGGGCAACGGTGGCTACACCTTC. Encoded protein: CAWSSTGGNGGYTF. The chain links TRBV30 to TRBJ1-2; 9 nucleotides agree with TRBD1. CDR1 and CDR2 (germline): GTSNPN, SVGIG (reference sequence). The CDR3 covers 14 residues. Trimming cost V 2 bases and J 7 bases; bases outside gene matches: 8. The full variable domain, its missing parts supplied by reference TRBV30 and TRBJ1-2, is SQTIHQWPATLVQPVGSPLSLECTVEGTSNPNLYWYRQAAGRGLQLLFYSVGIGQISSEVPQNLSASRPQDRQFILSSKKLLLSDSGFYLCAWSSTGGNGGYTFGSGTRLTVV.

The table lists this clonotype with a few counts. V usage is TRBV5-1 and J usage is TRBJ2-5; 7 bases align to TRBD1. After removal of 1 base from V and 1 base from J, the junction contained 10 bases not matched to a gene. The CDR3 totals 17 residues. The germline CDR1 and CDR2 sequences are SGHRS and YFSETQ. The CDR3 bases are TGCGCCAGCAGCTTGATTCGTGGCAGGGGGTTCCAAGAGACCCAGTACTTC. Encoded protein: CASSLIRGRGFQETQYF.